These 31 T cell receptor beta chains were sequenced from one sample in a study of T cell changes during pregnancy in multiple sclerosis. The table came from immunoSEQ multiplex PCR; TCRdb's copy has only in-frame clones and leaves some out. Found here are tens of thousands of clones, just over 90% of them singletons; the top ten hold 1.2% to 1.5%. The material was peripheral blood, obtained in the third trimester of pregnancy. These receptors were taken from a female donor in good health, enrolled as a control in a pregnancy study.

This chain links TRBV6-4 with TRBJ2-3; no firm D call. The germline CDR1 and CDR2 sequences are MRHNA and SNTAGT. The CDR3 consists of 14 residues. V was cut by 7 bases and J by 1 base, with 12 bases left in between. CDR3 loop: CASTRLVRTDTQYF. In nucleotides, the CDR3 is TGTGCCAGCACTAGACTGGTGCGCACAGATACGCAGTATTTT.

The J gene is TRBJ2-7, the V gene TRBV27; D not resolved. From germline, CDR1 is MNHEY and CDR2 SMNVEV (reference sequence). Trimming took off 5 bases at V and 0 bases at J, with 14 bases between the two ends. The CDR3 consists of 15 residues. The CDR3 DNA follows: TGTGCCAGCAGTCCAAATTATATGAGCTCCTACGAGCAGTACTTC. This gives the protein CASSPNYMSSYEQYF.

The chain has TRBV4-1 and TRBJ1-5; D is ambiguous. The length of the CDR3 is 14 residues. Per germline, CDR1 MGHRA and CDR2 YSYEKL. Trimming took off 3 bases at V and 7 bases at J, with 13 bases between the two ends. CDR3 DNA sequence: TGCGCCAGCAGCCAGGTGATAGCGGTACAGCCCCAGCATTTT. This codes for CASSQVIAVQPQHF.

The chain has TRBV9 and TRBJ1-2; maybe TRBD1 (5 bases). V was clipped by 0 bases and J by 4 bases, with 16 bases between them. CDR1 is SGDLS and CDR2 is YYNGEE in the germline V gene. CDR3 length equals 16 residues. The CDR3 loop reads CASSVGAGRESYGYTF. The CDR3, as DNA: TGTGCCAGCAGCGTAGGGGCAGGGAGGGAGAGCTATGGCTACACCTTC.

This clone was recorded only once. The gene calls are TRBV10-3 and TRBJ2-1; TRBD2 matches 11 bases. Germline V CDR1 and CDR2: ENHRY, SYGVKD. CDR3 size: 15 residues. Losses at the gene ends were 6 bases for V and 5 bases for J; bases not matched to a gene: 6. CDR3 DNA sequence: TGTGCCATCAGGAAACTAGCGGGGGCTAACAATGAGCAGTTCTTC. Protein product: CAIRKLAGANNEQFF.

This CDR3 is CASSDRGNGHLQETQYF. The CDR3 nucleotides read TGTGCCAGCAGTGATAGAGGAAACGGACACCTTCAAGAGACCCAGTACTTC. The chain combines TRBV25-1 with TRBJ2-5, with D possibly being TRBD1 (5 bases). The V and J ends lost 3 bases and 2 bases respectively, with 19 bases between them. The CDR3 extends over 17 amino acids. Germline V CDR1 and CDR2: MGHDK, SYGVNS.

The J gene is TRBJ2-3, the V gene TRBV18; 10 nucleotides align to TRBD1. Germline CDR1 reads KGHSH; CDR2 reads LQKENI. Germline trimming cut 5 bases from V and 2 bases from J; bases unmatched to any gene: 7. CDR3 length: 16 residues. The CDR3 region has the DNA TGTGCCAGCTCAGTAAGACAGGGGGCCTACACAGATACGCAGTATTTT. This codes for CASSVRQGAYTDTQYF.

The chain links TRBV6-5 to TRBJ1-1, with TRBD1 identical over 12 bases. The CDR3 length is 15 residues. The germline gives CDR1 MNHEY, CDR2 SVGAGI. V dropped 6 bases and J dropped 4; count of bases not matched to a gene: 6. Here the CDR3 DNA reads TGTGCCAGCAGATACGGGACAGGGGGCCTCACTGAAGCTTTCTTT. Translated: CASRYGTGGLTEAFF.

The V call is TRBV5-1, the J call TRBJ1-2; perhaps TRBD1 as D (6 bases). The CDR3 runs to 16 residues. Between the trimmed V and J ends, which lost 4 bases and 0 bases, there was a span of 16 bases. Germline loops: CDR1 SGHRS, CDR2 YFSETQ. CDR3: CASSPGRGQSNYGYTF. The CDR3, as DNA: TGCGCCAGCAGCCCGGGCAGGGGACAATCTAACTATGGCTACACCTTC.

The chain carries TRBV14 and TRBJ1-2, with 7 bases lining up with TRBD1. This CDR3 is built from 16 residues. CDR1 and CDR2 from the germline V gene are SGHDN and FVKESK. V gave up 3 bases and J gave up 0 bases; unmatched junction bases: 7. As DNA, the CDR3 is TGTGCCAGCAGCCAGCAAAGGGGGCGCCCTAACTATGGCTACACCTTC. Translating it yields CASSQQRGRPNYGYTF.

For this clone: At the DNA level, this CDR3 is encoded by other sequences in the same sample as well. This chain joins TRBV28 and TRBJ1-5, with 10 positions matching TRBD1. Germline CDR1 MDHEN, CDR2 SYDVKM. This CDR3 comprises 15 residues. V was pared by 2 bases and J by 2 bases, with 0 bases of the junction left unmatched. CDR3 bases: TGTGCCAGCAGTTTAGGGACAGGGGGCAATCAGCCCCAGCATTTT. This sequence encodes CASSLGTGGNQPQHF. The full variable domain, with the rest looked up from reference TRBV28 and TRBJ1-5, is DVKVTQSSRYLVKRTGEKVFLECVQDMDHENMFWYRQDPGLGLRLIYFSYDVKMKEKGDIPEGYSVSREKKERFSLILESASTNQTSMYLCASSLGTGGNQPQHFGDGTRLSIL.

In this sample, this clone turned up once. V usage is TRBV27 and J usage is TRBJ1-1, with 7 bases aligning to TRBD1. The V and J ends lost 3 bases and 7 bases, in that order; junction bases with no gene match: 5. The CDR3 length is 13 residues. Germline CDR1 is MNHEY and CDR2 is SMNVEV (reference sequence). CDR3 DNA: TGTGCCAGCAGTTTCCTCGGGACAGATGAAGCTTTCTTT. The encoded protein is CASSFLGTDEAFF.

The chain joins TRBV18 to TRBJ1-1; D gene uncertain. The length of the CDR3 is 14 residues. CDR1 KGHSH and CDR2 LQKENI come from the germline V gene. Trimming cost V 3 bases and J 0 bases, with 8 bases left between them. The CDR3 is CASSPGGLNTEAFF. The CDR3, as DNA: TGTGCCAGCTCACCGGGAGGGCTGAACACTGAAGCTTTCTTT.

V usage is TRBV18 and J usage is TRBJ2-5, with TRBD2 matching over 12 bases. The CDR3 loop spans 15 amino acids. J lost 4 bases, V lost 9 bases, and 9 bases had no gene match. The V gene's germline CDR1 is KGHSH and CDR2 LQKENI. In DNA, the CDR3 is TGTGCCAGTAAGACTAGCGGGAGTCGGGGAGAGACCCAGTACTTC. Encoded protein: CASKTSGSRGETQYF.

The chain couples TRBV2 to TRBJ2-7; possible D gene TRBD1, 6 bases. The CDR3 spans 14 residues. The V gene lost 6 bases and the J gene lost 0 bases, with 12 bases spanning the gap. Germline V gene lookup returns CDR1 SNHLY and CDR2 FYNNEI. The CDR3 loop reads CASREQGLSYEQYF. The CDR3 DNA reads as TGTGCCAGCAGGGAACAGGGCCTCTCCTACGAGCAGTACTTC.

V is TRBV18 and J is TRBJ1-4, with D possibly matching TRBD1 (6 bases). The CDR3 covers 15 residues. Trimming removed 3 bases from V and 8 bases from J, with 16 bases in between. Germline V gene sequence: CDR1 KGHSH, CDR2 LQKENI. The CDR3 region has the DNA TGTGCCAGCTCACCCCTGACAGGATCAAGGGAAAAACTGTTTTTT. Translated: CASSPLTGSREKLFF.

V and J are TRBV29-1 and TRBJ2-6; D is perhaps TRBD1 (6 bases). Germline CDR1 is SQVTM and CDR2 is ANQGSEA. The CDR3 is 14 residues long. Trimming removed 5 bases from V and 0 bases from J, with 8 bases in between. The DNA of the CDR3 is TGCAGCGTTCCGGACAGCTCTGGGGCCAACGTCCTGACTTTC. Its protein is CSVPDSSGANVLTF.

The V call is TRBV5-4, the J call TRBJ2-1, with D possibly matching TRBD2 (6 bases). Germline V CDR1 and CDR2: SGHNT, YYREEE (reference sequence). Trimming shortened V by 1 base and J by 3 bases, and 8 bases separated the two germline ends. The CDR3 runs to 14 residues. Here the CDR3 reads CASSLTGDYNEQFF. The CDR3 DNA is TGTGCCAGCAGCTTGACGGGGGACTACAATGAGCAGTTCTTC.

The chain combines TRBV7-8 with TRBJ2-7; 10 positions match TRBD2. V trimming: 4 bases; J trimming: 2 bases; junction bases outside the gene matches: 5. There are 15 residues in the CDR3. Germline CDR1 SGHVS, CDR2 FQNEAQ. CDR3 protein: CASSYSSGSTYEQYF. For the CDR3, the DNA is TGTGCCAGCAGCTACTCTAGCGGGAGTACCTACGAGCAGTACTTC.

V is TRBV4-1 and J is TRBJ1-2, with unresolved D. CDR1 and CDR2 from the germline V gene are MGHRA and YSYEKL. V was pared by 2 bases and J by 3 bases, with 10 bases between. The CDR3 totals 14 residues. The CDR3 sequence is CASSQNNFDYGYTF. The CDR3 nucleotides are TGCGCCAGCAGCCAAAACAATTTTGACTATGGCTACACCTTC.

The genes are TRBV15 and TRBJ2-1; 7 bases are shared with TRBD2. The germline gives CDR1 LNHNV, CDR2 YYDKDF (reference sequence). CDR3 length equals 17 residues. Trimming removed 2 bases from V and 4 bases from J; junction bases left unmatched: 11. The CDR3 loop is CATSRPSPGGIYNEQFF. CDR3 DNA sequence: TGTGCCACCAGCAGACCATCTCCGGGGGGAATTTACAATGAGCAGTTCTTC.

This rearrangement joins TRBV7-9 to TRBJ2-5; possibly TRBD1 for D (6 bases). CDR3 length: 14 residues. Between the trimmed V and J ends, which lost 2 bases and 4 bases, there was a span of 11 bases. Germline V gene data show CDR1 as SEHNR and CDR2 as FQNEAQ (reference sequence). The CDR3 sequence is CASSLRGQVETQYF. The CDR3 coding sequence is TGTGCCAGCAGCTTAAGGGGACAAGTAGAGACCCAGTACTTC.

The chain joins TRBV5-6 to TRBJ1-6; D ambiguous. CDR3 length: 11 residues. Germline-derived CDR1 and CDR2 are SGHDT and YYEEEE. The V gene lost 4 bases and the J gene lost 14 bases, with 10 bases spanning the gap. The CDR3: CASSRDLTLHF. The CDR3 DNA sequence: TGTGCCAGCAGCCGAGACTTGACCCTCCACTTT.

The chain is built from TRBV29-1 and TRBJ2-1; 11 bases match TRBD2. The CDR3 has 15 residues. Germline V gene lookup returns CDR1 SQVTM and CDR2 ANQGSEA. J gave up 7 bases and V 4 bases, and 9 bases lay outside the gene matches. The CDR3 spells CSVGRGTSGGNEQFF. In DNA, the CDR3 is TGCAGCGTTGGTAGGGGGACTAGCGGAGGGAATGAGCAGTTCTTC.

The V and J genes are TRBV9 and TRBJ2-2; 7 bases line up with TRBD2. CDR3 size: 16 residues. V shed 0 bases and J 2 bases; nucleotides not matched to a gene: 4. The germline V gene has CDR1 SGDLS and CDR2 YYNGEE. The CDR3 loop reads CASSVGLADNTGELFF. The CDR3 DNA reads TGTGCCAGCAGCGTAGGGCTAGCGGACAACACCGGGGAGCTGTTTTTT.

This chain joins TRBV9 and TRBJ2-2; unclear D gene. Per the germline V gene, CDR1 is SGDLS and CDR2 is YYNGEE. The V and J ends lost 0 bases and 6 bases respectively, with 18 bases between them. The CDR3 has 17 amino acids. In DNA, the CDR3 is TGTGCCAGCAGCGTAGGGCTAGTTACTACCTCCGCCGGGGAGCTGTTTTTT. Its protein is CASSVGLVTTSAGELFF.

The chain employs TRBV12-5 and TRBJ1-1, with 7 nucleotides matching TRBD1. Germline CDR1 is LGHNT and CDR2 is FRNRAP. The CDR3 totals 13 residues. The V segment lost 5 bases and the J segment 1 base; nucleotides outside the gene matches: 1. CDR3 region: CASGRTGNTEAFF. The CDR3 DNA reads TGTGCTAGTGGTAGGACAGGGAACACTGAAGCTTTCTTT.

The V and J genes are TRBV19 and TRBJ2-7; weak D call: TRBD1 (6 bases). Germline V gives CDR1 LNHDA, CDR2 SQIVND (reference sequence). The CDR3 totals 14 residues. V lost 4 bases and J lost 3, with 13 bases in between. This CDR3 reads CASSTRQGLYEQYF. CDR3 DNA sequence: TGTGCCAGTAGTACAAGGCAGGGGCTCTACGAGCAGTACTTC.

J is TRBJ2-7 and V is TRBV11-1; TRBD2 matches at 8 bases. V dropped 1 base and J dropped 4; count of bases not matched to a gene: 3. Germline V gives CDR1 SGHAT, CDR2 FQDESV (reference sequence). The CDR3 length is 14 residues. CDR3 coding DNA: TGTGCCAGCAGCTTAGGACTAGCGACTTACGAGCAGTACTTC. It encodes CASSLGLATYEQYF.

The chain uses TRBV18 and TRBJ2-1; D is possibly TRBD2 (6 bases). The germline V and J ends were trimmed by 3 bases and 3 bases, with 6 bases remaining between them. The CDR3 consists of 13 residues. Germline-derived CDR1 and CDR2 are KGHSH and LQKENI. As DNA, the CDR3 is TGTGCCAGCTCACCGGGACTCTACAATGAGCAGTTCTTC. Translated, it gives CASSPGLYNEQFF.

The genes are TRBV7-8 and TRBJ2-5; tentatively, D is TRBD2 (5 bases). Germline assignment: CDR1 SGHVS and CDR2 FQNEAQ. The CDR3 sequence is 13 residues long. Trimming removed 3 bases from V and 5 bases from J, with 10 bases in between. CDR3 amino acids: CASSFGVGETQYF. The CDR3 DNA is TGTGCCAGCAGCTTCGGGGTCGGGGAGACCCAGTACTTC.